Listed below are T cell receptor beta chains from one sample, sequenced in a study of cytomegalovirus exposure and HLA in healthy donors. Sequencing was performed with immunoSEQ multiplex PCR; in TCRdb, only in-frame clones are kept and a portion is missing. The table records some 150,000 clones, around four fifths of them present only once. The sequenced sample was PBMCs. Receptor source: a man aged 35 to 55 in good health and CMV-seronegative. CDR3s include the opening cysteine and the closing phenylalanine or tryptophan. The D gene is left open where the match is weak. Clone size is shown for a subset of rows, as once, few, many or a class of expanded clone.

clone size,V gene,D gene,J gene,CDR3 DNA,CDR3 protein
once,TRBV5-6,-,TRBJ2-3,TGTGCCAGCAGCTTGGACAGGGCCACAGATACGCAGTATTTT,CASSLDRATDTQYF
-,TRBV7-6,-,TRBJ2-7,TGTGCCAGCAGCTTAGGCGGCGGGGACCCCTACGAGCAGTACTTC,CASSLGGGDPYEQYF
few,TRBV11-2,-,TRBJ2-1,TGTGCCAGCAGCCCGACTACCTCATACAATGAGCAGTTCTTC,CASSPTTSYNEQFF
-,TRBV6-1,-,TRBJ1-4,TGTGCCAGCAGAGACCCGCGGGAAGGTGAAAAACTGTTTTTT,CASRDPREGEKLFF
-,TRBV18,TRBD1,TRBJ2-7,TGTGCCAGCTCTCTCGGACAGGGTACCTACGAGCAGTACTTC,CASSLGQGTYEQYF
-,TRBV19,-,TRBJ1-5,TGTGCCAGTAGTATAATACAGGGCGGTAGCAATCAGCCCCAGCATTTT,CASSIIQGGSNQPQHF
-,TRBV18,TRBD1,TRBJ1-6,TGTGCCAGCTCAGTGACCGGGACAGGGGGAATTAATTCACCCCTCCACTTT,CASSVTGTGGINSPLHF
-,TRBV9,TRBD1,TRBJ2-1,TGTGCCAGCAGCGTAGGGGACAGATACAATGAGCAGTTCTTC,CASSVGDRYNEQFF
-,TRBV7-8,-,TRBJ2-7,TGTGCCAGCAGCTTCCTTCGCCACGAGCAGTACTTC,CASSFLRHEQYF
-,TRBV6-5,TRBD2,TRBJ2-7,TGTGCCAGCAAGATTAGCGGGAGTTTTCGGGACGAGCAGTACTTC,CASKISGSFRDEQYF
-,TRBV19,-,TRBJ2-6,TGTGCCAGTAGTATAGATCAGGGCCGTCGCTCTGGGGCCAACGTCCTGACTTTC,CASSIDQGRRSGANVLTF
-,TRBV4-1,TRBD2,TRBJ2-1,TGCGCCAGCAGCCTTCGACTAGCGTCCTACAATGAGCAGTTCTTC,CASSLRLASYNEQFF